These 32 T cell receptor beta chains came from one sample sequenced in a study of shared clonotypes between healthy human individuals. The naive CD8 population came from CD45RO-negative cells selected for CCR7, without terminally differentiated effector memory CD45RA+ cells. Data came from immunoSEQ multiplex PCR; TCRdb stores just in-frame clones and leaves some out. The sample holds about 2.2 million clones, about 93% seen once. Sequenced material: naive CD8+ T cells from PBMCs. The receptors originated from a man aged 18-30 years in good health. Some clones in this sample may be carry-over from other donors' samples.

This chain uses TRBV29-1 with TRBJ2-1, with 8 nucleotides matching TRBD1. CDR3 length equals 15 residues. J gave up 10 bases and V 5 bases, and 16 bases lay outside the gene matches. Germline V gene data show CDR1 as SQVTM and CDR2 as ANQGSEA. The CDR3 nucleotides read TGCAGCGTTTACCGTGGGGACAGGCCCATCGGGGAGCAGTTCTTC. Protein sequence: CSVYRGDRPIGEQFF.

The chain uses TRBV4-1 and TRBJ2-1; 7 bases fit TRBD2. Germline CDR1 and CDR2: MGHRA and YSYEKL. Trimming removed 1 base from V and 2 bases from J; junction bases left unmatched: 2. The CDR3 loop spans 15 amino acids. CDR3 sequence (DNA): TGCGCCAGCAGCCAAGTTGGACTAGCCTACAATGAGCAGTTCTTC. It yields the protein CASSQVGLAYNEQFF.

This chain joins TRBV6-5 and TRBJ2-1, with TRBD2 as a possible D gene (6 bases). Germline V gene data show CDR1 as MNHEY and CDR2 as SVGAGI. The CDR3 contains 13 residues. V shed 5 bases and J shed 6 bases, with 11 bases lying between them. The DNA for the CDR3 is TGTGCCAGCAGTAAGACTAGTGTCAATGAGCAGTTCTTC. Amino acids: CASSKTSVNEQFF.

The genes are TRBV19 and TRBJ2-7; D is uncertain. V lost 5 bases to trimming and J lost 2 bases, with 10 bases between them. The germline gives CDR1 LNHDA, CDR2 SQIVND (reference sequence). CDR3 length: 13 amino acids. CDR3 sequence (DNA): TGTGCCAGTAGTCTATCCCTCCCCTACGAGCAGTACTTC. Protein sequence: CASSLSLPYEQYF.

Written as DNA, the CDR3 is TGTGCCAGCTCACCCAATAATAATGTGGGCACTGAAGCTTTCTTT. This translates into CASSPNNNVGTEAFF. The chain has TRBV18 and TRBJ1-1; the D is unclear. Germline lookup yields CDR1 KGHSH and CDR2 LQKENI. This CDR3 has 15 residues. Trimming removed 3 bases at V and 4 bases at J, with 15 bases between.

The rearrangement uses TRBV15 and TRBJ2-5, with 9 bases identical to TRBD2. Germline-derived CDR1 and CDR2 are LNHNV and YYDKDF (reference sequence). V gave up 2 bases and J gave up 1 base; unmatched junction bases: 8. This CDR3 spans 17 amino acids. The CDR3 reads CATSRSLAGGSQETQYF. In DNA form, the CDR3 reads TGTGCCACCAGCAGAAGTCTGGCGGGAGGGAGCCAAGAGACCCAGTACTTC.

The genes are TRBV15 and TRBJ2-2; D gene ambiguous. CDR3 length: 17 residues. The germline V and J ends were trimmed by 3 bases and 2 bases, with 16 bases remaining between them. Germline loops: CDR1 LNHNV, CDR2 YYDKDF (reference sequence). The CDR3 DNA is TGTGCCACCAGCAGCAGTCTATTCGCCTCAAACACCGGGGAGCTGTTTTTT. This translates into CATSSSLFASNTGELFF.

The rearrangement uses TRBV9 and TRBJ1-1; D remains ambiguous. CDR1 and CDR2 (germline): SGDLS, YYNGEE. V gave up 2 bases and J gave up 1 base, with 9 bases separating them. CDR3 length: 14 residues. In nucleotides, the CDR3 is TGTGCCAGCAGCGTGGAGGGTTGGAACACTGAAGCTTTCTTT. Residues: CASSVEGWNTEAFF.

The chain recombines TRBV19 with TRBJ2-1; TRBD1 aligns across 11 bases. Germline CDR1 and CDR2: LNHDA and SQIVND (reference sequence). The CDR3 covers 18 residues. V lost 4 bases and J lost 4; bases outside the gene matches: 12. As DNA, the CDR3 is TGTGCCAGTAGTACCCCGACCGCGGACAGGGGGCCTTACAATGAGCAGTTCTTC. Protein: CASSTPTADRGPYNEQFF.

The chain links TRBV6-6 to TRBJ1-1; D ambiguous. This CDR3 spans 15 amino acids. Trimming took 3 bases from V and 7 from J, leaving 18 bases between them. Germline V gene lookup returns CDR1 MNHNY and CDR2 SVGAGI (reference sequence). DNA of the CDR3: TGTGCCAGCAGTTATACTAGCAGGAACCATGATGAAGCTTTCTTT. It translates to CASSYTSRNHDEAFF.

The chain is built from TRBV7-3 and TRBJ2-1, with D possibly being TRBD1 or TRBD2 (7 bases each). V was cut by 5 bases and J by 8 bases, with 19 bases left in between. From germline, CDR1 is SGHTA and CDR2 FQGTGA. This CDR3 comprises 15 residues. The CDR3: CASSRREGAVYEQFF. CDR3 DNA sequence: TGTGCCAGCAGCCGAAGGGAGGGGGCCGTCTATGAGCAGTTCTTC.

The rearrangement uses TRBV5-4 and TRBJ1-2; the D is unclear. This CDR3 is built from 15 residues. V gave up 1 base and J gave up 3 bases, with 13 bases separating them. Per the germline V gene, CDR1 is SGHNT and CDR2 is YYREEE (reference sequence). DNA for the CDR3: TGTGCCAGCAGCTTGTGGGGAGAGTGGGACTATGGCTACACCTTC. Protein sequence: CASSLWGEWDYGYTF.

Here the CDR3 reads CASSAGQGIFNEQFF. CDR3 nucleotides: TGTGCCAGTAGTGCGGGACAGGGGATTTTCAATGAGCAGTTCTTC. V is TRBV19 and J is TRBJ2-1; 10 bases fit TRBD1. The ends lost 5 bases at V and 6 bases at J; junction bases unmatched: 7. CDR1 and CDR2 (germline): LNHDA, SQIVND (reference sequence). CDR3 length equals 15 residues.

The chain links TRBV5-6 to TRBJ2-1, with 9 bases fitting TRBD1. With V trimmed by 4 bases and J by 8 bases, 13 bases remained unmatched. Germline V gene lookup returns CDR1 SGHDT and CDR2 YYEEEE. CDR3 length equals 16 residues. The CDR3 nucleotides read TGTGCCAGCAGCGGATCCGGGACAGGGTGGTCCGATGAGCAGTTCTTC. This gives the protein CASSGSGTGWSDEQFF.

This clone was recorded only once. The same CDR3 arises from other DNA sequences in this sample as well. The chain couples TRBV6-1 to TRBJ1-1; D unclear. Germline CDR1 is MNHNS and CDR2 is SASEGT. V was pared by 3 bases and J by 0 bases, with 8 bases between. CDR3 size: 14 residues. DNA of the CDR3: TGTGCCAGCAGTGATAGTAGAGTGAACACTGAAGCTTTCTTT. It codes for CASSDSRVNTEAFF.

The chain is built from TRBV5-4 and TRBJ2-2, with 11 bases aligning to TRBD2. The V segment lost 4 bases and the J segment 7 bases; nucleotides outside the gene matches: 21. CDR3 size: 20 residues. Germline CDR1 and CDR2: SGHNT and YYREEE (reference sequence). For the CDR3, the DNA is TGTGCCAGCAGCGGGACAGGGACTGCAACTAGCGGGAGTAGAATCGGGGAGCTGTTTTTT. It yields the protein CASSGTGTATSGSRIGELFF.

CDR3 nucleotides: TGTGCCAGCAGCTTCCGGAGAAGTCCCGGGGAGCTGTTTTTT. This encodes CASSFRRSPGELFF. The chain carries TRBV5-6 and TRBJ2-2, with D unresolved. The CDR3 sequence is 14 residues long. Looked up from germline, CDR1 is SGHDT and CDR2 is YYEEEE. V was clipped by 2 bases and J by 6 bases, with 11 bases between them.

This clone was found a few times. Other DNA variants within this sample encode the same CDR3. V usage is TRBV7-9 and J usage is TRBJ1-5; D gene ambiguous. CDR3 length: 14 residues. The germline CDR1 and CDR2 sequences are SEHNR and FQNEAQ (reference sequence). Trimming stripped 5 bases from V and 0 bases from J, with 8 bases between. CDR3 DNA sequence: TGTGCCAGCAGCCTCGTGGGTAGCAATCAGCCCCAGCATTTT. This gives the protein CASSLVGSNQPQHF.

The gene calls are TRBV2 and TRBJ1-4; TRBD1 aligns across 7 bases. Germline V gene sequence: CDR1 SNHLY, CDR2 FYNNEI. V was clipped by 4 bases and J by 5 bases; unmatched bases: 7. This CDR3 comprises 15 residues. The CDR3 nucleotides are TGTGCCAGCAGTGGGGGTCGGGACAGAAATGAAAAACTGTTTTTT. Translating it yields CASSGGRDRNEKLFF.

This rearrangement joins TRBV5-1 to TRBJ2-5; tentatively, D is TRBD2 (5 bases). With 0 bases removed from V and 5 bases from J, the gap between germline ends came to 11 bases. The CDR3 loop spans 14 amino acids. Germline V gene data show CDR1 as SGHRS and CDR2 as YFSETQ. CDR3 in DNA: TGCGCCAGCAGCTTGGGGGAGTGGGATGAGACCCAGTACTTC. Residues: CASSLGEWDETQYF.

The rearrangement uses TRBV2 and TRBJ2-5; the D gene is possibly TRBD2 (6 bases). The germline gives CDR1 SNHLY, CDR2 FYNNEI. Between the trimmed V and J ends, which lost 5 bases and 4 bases, there was a span of 17 bases. CDR3 length equals 15 residues. CDR3 DNA sequence: TGTGCCAGCAGTAGCACGGTGGGGGGTTCAGAGACCCAGTACTTC. It translates to CASSSTVGGSETQYF.

The J gene is TRBJ2-5, the V gene TRBV7-3; D ambiguous. The germline V gene has CDR1 SGHTA and CDR2 FQGTGA. This CDR3 comprises 10 residues. The V end lost 6 bases, the J end lost 9 bases, and 8 bases lay between the germline ends. This CDR3 reads CASSLAAQYF. The CDR3 DNA follows: TGTGCCAGCAGTTTAGCAGCCCAGTACTTC.

V gene TRBV4-2 combines with J gene TRBJ2-1, with 8 bases that match TRBD1. Germline assignment: CDR1 LGHNA and CDR2 YNFKEQ. The CDR3 consists of 18 residues. V shed 3 bases and J 0 bases; nucleotides not matched to a gene: 10. The CDR3 DNA reads as TGTGCCAGCAGCCACCCGGGACAGGTGGCGGGCTCCTACAATGAGCAGTTCTTC. It codes for CASSHPGQVAGSYNEQFF.

With respect to this clone: The same CDR3 arises from other DNA sequences in this sample as well. The chain joins TRBV28 to TRBJ1-4; TRBD1 is a possible D gene (6 bases). This CDR3 has 14 residues. Germline lookup yields CDR1 MDHEN and CDR2 SYDVKM. The V end lost 5 bases, the J end lost 1 base, and 8 bases lay between the germline ends. The CDR3 sequence is CASSLRGTNEKLFF. The DNA for the CDR3 is TGTGCCAGCAGTCTCAGGGGAACTAATGAAAAACTGTTTTTT.

The chain joins TRBV30 to TRBJ1-5; D is perhaps TRBD1 (5 bases). From germline, CDR1 is GTSNPN and CDR2 SVGIG (reference sequence). The CDR3 runs 13 residues. The V and J ends lost 4 bases and 4 bases respectively, with 11 bases between them. For the CDR3, the DNA is TGTGCCTGGACCCCGGGGGGGAATCAGCCCCAGCATTTT. This encodes CAWTPGGNQPQHF.

V gene TRBV19 combines with J gene TRBJ1-5, with unresolved D. The CDR3 spans 16 residues. Germline loops: CDR1 LNHDA, CDR2 SQIVND (reference sequence). V was trimmed by 6 bases and J by 3 bases, leaving 18 bases between them. CDR3 region: CASSYVVEAYNQPQHF. In DNA form, the CDR3 reads TGTGCCAGTAGCTACGTCGTGGAGGCATACAATCAGCCCCAGCATTTT.

This clone was observed a single time. V usage is TRBV2 and J usage is TRBJ1-5; D possibly corresponds to TRBD1 (6 bases). The V end lost 9 bases, the J end lost 4 bases, and 19 bases lay between the germline ends. This CDR3 is 15 amino acids long. In germline, CDR1 is SNHLY, CDR2 FYNNEI. CDR3 bases: TGTGCCAGTTGCGCAACCGGGACACTGAATCAGCCCCAGCATTTT. Its protein product is CASCATGTLNQPQHF.

J is TRBJ2-1 and V is TRBV27; tentatively, D is TRBD2 (5 bases). CDR1 and CDR2 (germline): MNHEY, SMNVEV (reference sequence). This CDR3 spans 13 amino acids. Trimming pared 6 bases from V and 3 bases from J, leaving 9 bases between. The DNA of the CDR3 is TGTGCCAGCAGGAACGGGGTCTACAATGAGCAGTTCTTC. The encoded protein is CASRNGVYNEQFF.

The chain employs TRBV7-3 and TRBJ2-1; D is perhaps TRBD2 (6 bases). Germline values: CDR1 SGHTA, CDR2 FQGTGA. This CDR3 region has 16 residues. Trimming stripped 4 bases from V and 0 bases from J, with 13 bases between. CDR3 loop: CASSSRSGNSYNEQFF. CDR3 in DNA: TGTGCCAGCAGCTCCCGTAGCGGAAACTCCTACAATGAGCAGTTCTTC.

The chain carries TRBV28 and TRBJ2-5; D gene ambiguous. Trimming took 6 bases from V and 10 from J, leaving 9 bases between them. Germline CDR1 reads MDHEN; CDR2 reads SYDVKM. There are 10 residues in the CDR3. The CDR3 region is CASSRRDQYF. CDR3 nucleotides: TGTGCCAGCAGCCGAAGGGACCAGTACTTC.

V and J are TRBV27 and TRBJ2-7, with 9 bases matching TRBD1. Germline trimming cut 6 bases from V and 2 bases from J; bases unmatched to any gene: 8. The CDR3 is 15 residues long. Germline V gene lookup returns CDR1 MNHEY and CDR2 SMNVEV (reference sequence). DNA for the CDR3: TGTGCCAGCAGGAGAATACAGGGGGCCCCCTACGAGCAGTACTTC. Encoded protein: CASRRIQGAPYEQYF.

This chain uses TRBV5-1 with TRBJ2-5; D gene unclear. The DNA matches TRBJ2-7 better at its end, which makes the J call doubtful. There are 14 residues in the CDR3. Germline assignment: CDR1 SGHRS and CDR2 YFSETQ. CDR3 nucleotides: TGCGCCAGCAGCTTTTCCTCGGGCGCCTACGAGCAGTACTTC. This translates into CASSFSSGAYEQYF.